The entry below gives a single T cell receptor (beta chain) sequence along with its context. With 8 bases clipped from V and 2 bases from J, the junction kept 6 bases outside the gene matches. This CDR3 contains 17 residues. Germline CDR1 and CDR2: ENHRY and SYGVKD. This entry belongs to a study of blood T cell repertoires in COVID-19. Study information: Samples of COVID-19 (acute and convalescent) were obtained from the United States, Italy and Spain. PBMCs, B-cell-depleted T cells, or T cells were the source of the cDNA or gDNA that made up the material.

Per the authors' pipeline: From reference gene primer amplification, estimates of nucleated cell counts were derived. Using immunoSEQ multiplex PCR, the repertoire was profiled, and TCRdb retains in-frame clones only, with some absent. V and J calls plus clone size are reproduced from that table; the DNA served to infer D and trimming. This sample yields about 190,000 clones, of which around nine tenths are seen a single time; about 1.6% belongs to the top ten. This chain joins TRBV10-3 and TRBJ2-2; the match to TRBD2 covers 15 bases. Source material: peripheral blood. The source is a man aged 18-30 years with active or convalescent COVID-19. CDR3 sequence (DNA): TGTGCCATCCGGACTAGCGGGGGGGCCGCAAACACCGGGGAGCTGTTTTTT. Protein sequence: CAIRTSGGAANTGELFF.